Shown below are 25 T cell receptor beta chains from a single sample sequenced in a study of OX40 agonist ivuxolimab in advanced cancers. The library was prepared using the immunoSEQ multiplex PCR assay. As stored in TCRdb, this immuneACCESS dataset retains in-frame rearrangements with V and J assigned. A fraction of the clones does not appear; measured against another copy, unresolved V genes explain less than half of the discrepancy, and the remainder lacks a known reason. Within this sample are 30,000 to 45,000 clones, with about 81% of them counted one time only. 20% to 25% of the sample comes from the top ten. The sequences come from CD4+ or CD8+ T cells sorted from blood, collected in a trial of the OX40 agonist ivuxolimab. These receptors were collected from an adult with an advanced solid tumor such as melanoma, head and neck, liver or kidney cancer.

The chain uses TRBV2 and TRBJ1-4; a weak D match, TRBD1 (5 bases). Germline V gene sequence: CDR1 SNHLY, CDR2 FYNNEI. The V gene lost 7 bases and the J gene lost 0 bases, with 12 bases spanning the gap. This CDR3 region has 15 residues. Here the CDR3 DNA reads TGTGCCAGCATTAGGGGCTTTTCAACTAATGAAAAACTGTTTTTT. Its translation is CASIRGFSTNEKLFF. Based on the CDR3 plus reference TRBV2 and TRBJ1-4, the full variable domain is EPEVTQTPSHQVTQMGQEVILRCVPISNHLYFYWYRQILGQKVEFLVSFYNNEISEKSEIFDDQFSVERPDGSNFTLKIRSTKLEDSAMYFCASIRGFSTNEKLFFGSGTQLSVL.

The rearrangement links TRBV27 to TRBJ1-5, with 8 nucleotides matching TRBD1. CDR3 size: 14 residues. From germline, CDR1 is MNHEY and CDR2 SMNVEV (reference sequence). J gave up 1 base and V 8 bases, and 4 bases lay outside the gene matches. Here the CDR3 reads CASSRQGSNQPQHF. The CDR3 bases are TGTGCCAGCTCCAGACAGGGGAGCAATCAGCCCCAGCATTTT.

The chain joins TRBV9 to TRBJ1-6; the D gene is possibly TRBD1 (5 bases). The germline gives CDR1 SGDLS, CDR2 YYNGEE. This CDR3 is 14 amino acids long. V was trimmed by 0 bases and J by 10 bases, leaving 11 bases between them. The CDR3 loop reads CASSVGRGWSPLHF. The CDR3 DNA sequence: TGTGCCAGCAGCGTAGGGCGGGGGTGGTCACCCCTCCACTTT. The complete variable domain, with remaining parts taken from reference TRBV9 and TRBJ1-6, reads DSGVTQTPKHLITATGQRVTLRCSPRSGDLSVYWYQQSLDQGLQFLIQYYNGEERAKGNILERFSAQQFPDLHSELNLSSLELGDSALYFCASSVGRGWSPLHFGNGTRLTVT.

The CDR3 sequence: CASSRLLAGYNEQFF. CDR3 DNA: TGTGCCAGCAGCCGATTACTAGCGGGGTACAATGAGCAGTTCTTC. The chain uses TRBV4-2 and TRBJ2-1, with 10 positions matching TRBD2. The J segment lost 4 bases and the V segment lost 4 bases, leaving 4 bases of the junction unmatched. The CDR3 is 15 amino acids. Germline V gives CDR1 LGHNA, CDR2 YNFKEQ.

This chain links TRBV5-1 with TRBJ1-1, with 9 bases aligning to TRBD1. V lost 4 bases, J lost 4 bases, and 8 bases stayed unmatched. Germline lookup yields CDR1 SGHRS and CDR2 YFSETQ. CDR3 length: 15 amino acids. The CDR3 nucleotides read TGCGCCAGCAGCCCGGTTGGACAGGGGACCACTGAAGCTTTCTTT. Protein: CASSPVGQGTTEAFF.

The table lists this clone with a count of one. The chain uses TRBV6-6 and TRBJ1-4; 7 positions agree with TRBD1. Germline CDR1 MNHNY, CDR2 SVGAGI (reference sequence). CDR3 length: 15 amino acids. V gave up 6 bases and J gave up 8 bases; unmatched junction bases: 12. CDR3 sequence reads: CASREVDRANEKLFF. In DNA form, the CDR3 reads TGTGCCAGCAGGGAGGTAGACAGGGCAAACGAAAAACTGTTTTTT.

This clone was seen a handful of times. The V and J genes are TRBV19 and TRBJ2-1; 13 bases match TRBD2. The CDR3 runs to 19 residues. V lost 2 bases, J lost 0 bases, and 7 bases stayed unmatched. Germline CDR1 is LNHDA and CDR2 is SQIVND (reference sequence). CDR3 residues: CASSITTSGRSSSYNEQFF. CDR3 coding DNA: TGTGCCAGTAGTATAACGACTAGCGGGAGGTCGAGCTCCTACAATGAGCAGTTCTTC.

In nucleotides, the CDR3 is TGTGCCAGCAGCCTCATCGGGGTCACTGAAGCTTTCTTT. As protein: CASSLIGVTEAFF. V is TRBV7-9 and J is TRBJ1-1, with D uncertain. This CDR3 spans 13 amino acids. The germline CDR1 and CDR2 sequences are SEHNR and FQNEAQ (reference sequence). V lost 5 bases to trimming and J lost 4 bases, with 11 bases between them.

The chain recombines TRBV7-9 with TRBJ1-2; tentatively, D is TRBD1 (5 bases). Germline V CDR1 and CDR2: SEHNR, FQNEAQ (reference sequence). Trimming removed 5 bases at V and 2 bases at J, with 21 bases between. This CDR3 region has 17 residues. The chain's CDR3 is CASSATGTKNPNYGYTF. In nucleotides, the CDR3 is TGTGCCAGCAGCGCGACCGGGACGAAAAACCCCAACTATGGCTACACCTTC.

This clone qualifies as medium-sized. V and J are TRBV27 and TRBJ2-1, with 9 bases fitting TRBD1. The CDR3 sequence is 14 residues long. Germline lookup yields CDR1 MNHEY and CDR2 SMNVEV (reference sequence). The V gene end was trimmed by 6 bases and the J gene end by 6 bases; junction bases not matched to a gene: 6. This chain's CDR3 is CASRSGTGPNEQFF. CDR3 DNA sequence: TGTGCCAGCAGATCCGGGACAGGGCCCAATGAGCAGTTCTTC.

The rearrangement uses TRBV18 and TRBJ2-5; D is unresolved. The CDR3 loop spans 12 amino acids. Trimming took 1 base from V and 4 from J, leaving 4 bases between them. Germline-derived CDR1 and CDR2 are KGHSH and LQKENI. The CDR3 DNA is TGTGCCAGCTCACCACAGGGAGAGACCCAGTACTTC. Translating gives CASSPQGETQYF.

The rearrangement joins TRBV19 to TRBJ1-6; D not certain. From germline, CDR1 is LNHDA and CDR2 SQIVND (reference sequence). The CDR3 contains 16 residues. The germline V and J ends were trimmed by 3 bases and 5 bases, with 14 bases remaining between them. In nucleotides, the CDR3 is TGTGCCAGTAGTATGAGTAAGGGAGAGAATAATTCACCCCTCCACTTT. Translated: CASSMSKGENNSPLHF.

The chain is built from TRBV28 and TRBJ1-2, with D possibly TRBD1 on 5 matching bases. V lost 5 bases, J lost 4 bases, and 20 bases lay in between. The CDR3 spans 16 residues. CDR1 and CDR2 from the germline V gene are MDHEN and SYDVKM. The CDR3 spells CASSRPHYQGAYGYTF. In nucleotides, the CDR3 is TGTGCCAGCAGTCGCCCACACTATCAGGGAGCCTATGGCTACACCTTC.

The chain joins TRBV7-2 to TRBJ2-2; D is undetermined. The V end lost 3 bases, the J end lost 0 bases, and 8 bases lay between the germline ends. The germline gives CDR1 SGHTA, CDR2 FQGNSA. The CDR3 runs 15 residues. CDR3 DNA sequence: TGTGCCAGCAGCTTTAGTCAGACGAACACCGGGGAGCTGTTTTTT. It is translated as CASSFSQTNTGELFF.

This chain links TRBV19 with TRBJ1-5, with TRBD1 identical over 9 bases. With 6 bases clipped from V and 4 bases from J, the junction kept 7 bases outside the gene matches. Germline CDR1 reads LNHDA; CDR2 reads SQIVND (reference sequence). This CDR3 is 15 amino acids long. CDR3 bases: TGTGCCAGTAGGGGGGGGGACAGGGCTAATCAGCCCCAGCATTTT. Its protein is CASRGGDRANQPQHF.

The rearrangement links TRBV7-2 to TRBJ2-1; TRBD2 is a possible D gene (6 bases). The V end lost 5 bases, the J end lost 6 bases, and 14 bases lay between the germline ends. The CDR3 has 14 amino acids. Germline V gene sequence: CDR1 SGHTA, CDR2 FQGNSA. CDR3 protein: CASSLSTSLNEQFF. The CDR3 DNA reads TGTGCCAGCAGCCTCTCAACTAGCCTCAATGAGCAGTTCTTC. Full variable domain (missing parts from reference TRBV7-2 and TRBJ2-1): GAGVSQSPSNKVTEKGKDVELRCDPISGHTALYWYRQSLGQGLEFLIYFQGNSAPDKSGLPSDRFSAERTGGSVSTLTIQRTQQEDSAVYLCASSLSTSLNEQFFGPGTRLTVL.

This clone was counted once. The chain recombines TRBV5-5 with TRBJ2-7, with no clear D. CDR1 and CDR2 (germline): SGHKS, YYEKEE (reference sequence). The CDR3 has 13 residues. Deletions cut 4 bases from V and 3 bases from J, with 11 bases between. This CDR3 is CASSPSTGYEQYF. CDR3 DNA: TGTGCCAGCAGCCCCTCGACGGGCTACGAGCAGTACTTC.

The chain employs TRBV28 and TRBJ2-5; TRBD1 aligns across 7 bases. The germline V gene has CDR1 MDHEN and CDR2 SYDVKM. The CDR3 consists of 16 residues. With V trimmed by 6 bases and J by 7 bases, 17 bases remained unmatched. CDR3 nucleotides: TGTGCCAGCAGCCCAGGGGGTCTGACCCTAGTAGGGACCCAGTACTTC. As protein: CASSPGGLTLVGTQYF.

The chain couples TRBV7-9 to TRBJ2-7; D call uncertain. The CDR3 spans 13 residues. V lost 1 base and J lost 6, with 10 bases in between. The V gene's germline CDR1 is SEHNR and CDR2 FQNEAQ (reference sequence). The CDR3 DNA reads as TGTGCCAGCAGCTTAGAAGGGATCTCCGAGCAGTACTTC. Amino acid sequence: CASSLEGISEQYF. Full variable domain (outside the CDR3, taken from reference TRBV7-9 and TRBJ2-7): DTGVSQNPRHKITKRGQNVTFRCDPISEHNRLYWYRQTLGQGPEFLTYFQNEAQLEKSRLLSDRFSAERPKGSFSTLEIQRTEQGDSAMYLCASSLEGISEQYFGPGTRLTVT.

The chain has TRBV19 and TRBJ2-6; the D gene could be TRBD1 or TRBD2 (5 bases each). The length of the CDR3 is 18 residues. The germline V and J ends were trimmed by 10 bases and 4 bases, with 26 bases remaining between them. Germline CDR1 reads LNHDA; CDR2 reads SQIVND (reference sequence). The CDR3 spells CATRNRDGGFLGANVLTF. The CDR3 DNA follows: TGTGCCACCAGAAACCGGGACGGTGGCTTTTTGGGGGCCAACGTCCTGACTTTC.

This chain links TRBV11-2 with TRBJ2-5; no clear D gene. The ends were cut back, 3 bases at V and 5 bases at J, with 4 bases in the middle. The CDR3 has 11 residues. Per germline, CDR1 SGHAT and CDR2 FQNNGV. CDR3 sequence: CASSLTETQYF. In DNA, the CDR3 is TGTGCCAGCAGCTTGACGGAGACCCAGTACTTC.

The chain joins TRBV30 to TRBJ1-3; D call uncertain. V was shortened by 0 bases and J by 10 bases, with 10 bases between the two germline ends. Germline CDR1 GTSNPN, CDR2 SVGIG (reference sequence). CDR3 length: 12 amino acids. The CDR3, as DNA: TGTGCCTGGAGTGTAGGCGGGAAGACCATATATTTT. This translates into CAWSVGGKTIYF.

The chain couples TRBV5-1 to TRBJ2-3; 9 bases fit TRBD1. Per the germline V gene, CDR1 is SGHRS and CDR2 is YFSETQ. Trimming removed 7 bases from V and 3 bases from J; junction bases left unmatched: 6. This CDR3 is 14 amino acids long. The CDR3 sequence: CASGQTGGTDTQYF. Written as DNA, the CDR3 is TGCGCCAGCGGCCAGACAGGGGGTACAGATACGCAGTATTTT.

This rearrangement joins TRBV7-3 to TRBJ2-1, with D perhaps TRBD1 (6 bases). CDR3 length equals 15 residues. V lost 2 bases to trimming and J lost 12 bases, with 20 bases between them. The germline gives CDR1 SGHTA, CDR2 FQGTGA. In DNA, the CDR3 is TGTGCCAGCAGCTTAGGGGGCGCTGGGGACAAGGTGCAGTTCTTC. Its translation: CASSLGGAGDKVQFF.

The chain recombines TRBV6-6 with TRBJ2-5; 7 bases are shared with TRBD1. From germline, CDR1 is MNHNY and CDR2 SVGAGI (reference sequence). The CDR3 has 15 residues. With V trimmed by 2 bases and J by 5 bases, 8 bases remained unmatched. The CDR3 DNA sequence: TGTGCCAGCAGTTACCGTAGGGGGCGGAGGGAGACCCAGTACTTC. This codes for CASSYRRGRRETQYF.